Shown below are 17 T cell receptor beta chains from a single sample sequenced in a study of cytomegalovirus exposure and HLA in healthy donors listed by TCRdb under 2017. The receptor library was made with the immunoSEQ multiplex PCR assay. This is the immuneACCESS table as TCRdb keeps it, with only in-frame sequences that have V and J called. A part of the clones is gone; compared with another copy, unresolved V genes explain less than half, and the rest is unexplained. The sample yields 200,000 to 250,000 clones; roughly 87% were counted once. Roughly 2% of the sample goes to the ten largest clones. The sequencing sample was made of PBMCs. The receptors were gathered from a woman aged 18-29 years in good health and CMV-seropositive.

There are a few counts of this clone. This chain joins TRBV19 and TRBJ1-5; the D is unclear. V was clipped by 4 bases and J by 0 bases, with 13 bases between them. The CDR3 spans 16 residues. Germline values: CDR1 LNHDA, CDR2 SQIVND (reference sequence). CDR3 sequence (DNA): TGTGCCAGTAGTAACTCAGGCGCCTATAGCAATCAGCCCCAGCATTTT. Translation gives CASSNSGAYSNQPQHF.

This rearrangement joins TRBV7-9 to TRBJ2-3, with D perhaps matching TRBD2 (6 bases). The length of the CDR3 is 15 residues. The germline V gene encodes CDR1 SEHNR and CDR2 FQNEAQ (reference sequence). The V end was cut by 4 bases, the J end by 1 base, with 12 bases between. CDR3 in DNA: TGTGCCAGCAGCTACGCAACGGGAGGCACAGATACGCAGTATTTT. Translation: CASSYATGGTDTQYF.

The chain combines TRBV7-2 with TRBJ1-1, with D unresolved. This CDR3 has 14 amino acids. The germline V and J ends were trimmed by 3 bases and 6 bases, with 14 bases remaining between them. Germline lookup yields CDR1 SGHTA and CDR2 FQGNSA. The CDR3 region is CASSLDPGNPEAFF. In nucleotides, the CDR3 is TGTGCCAGCAGCTTGGATCCGGGAAACCCTGAAGCTTTCTTT.

This CDR3 reads CASSQDLGSPYEQYF. The CDR3 region has the DNA TGTGCCAGCAGCCAAGATCTGGGCAGTCCATACGAGCAGTACTTC. The rearrangement joins TRBV4-2 to TRBJ2-7, with D hard to call. CDR1 LGHNA and CDR2 YNFKEQ come from the germline V gene. The CDR3 sequence is 15 residues long. Trimming left V 0 bases short and J 4 bases short, with 13 bases between.

The chain recombines TRBV5-1 with TRBJ2-7; 12 bases map to TRBD2. This CDR3 contains 16 residues. J gave up 0 bases and V 3 bases, and 4 bases lay outside the gene matches. Germline CDR1 is SGHRS and CDR2 is YFSETQ. CDR3 nucleotide sequence: TGCGCCAGCAGCTCCATGACTAGCGGGAGCTCCTACGAGCAGTACTTC. This codes for CASSSMTSGSSYEQYF.

J is TRBJ2-5 and V is TRBV6-1, with 7 bases that match TRBD2. This CDR3 comprises 14 residues. V trimming: 1 base; J trimming: 5 bases; junction bases outside the gene matches: 4. CDR1 is MNHNS and CDR2 is SASEGT in the germline V gene. CDR3: CASSEGVGGETQYF. The CDR3, as DNA: TGTGCCAGCAGTGAAGGGGTCGGGGGGGAGACCCAGTACTTC.

The chain employs TRBV28 and TRBJ2-3; a possible D gene is TRBD2 (5 bases). V was cut by 5 bases and J by 0 bases, with 12 bases left in between. The germline gives CDR1 MDHEN, CDR2 SYDVKM. The CDR3 consists of 15 residues. Here the CDR3 reads CASSLRAASTDTQYF. In DNA form, the CDR3 reads TGTGCCAGCAGTCTCCGAGCGGCCAGCACAGATACGCAGTATTTT.

V usage is TRBV14 and J usage is TRBJ2-7, with a possible D match to TRBD1 (5 bases). The ends were cut back, 0 bases at V and 3 bases at J, with 12 bases in the middle. CDR3 length equals 15 residues. Germline CDR1 SGHDN, CDR2 FVKESK. CDR3 sequence: CASSQDQGVDYEQYF. In DNA form, the CDR3 reads TGTGCCAGCAGCCAAGATCAAGGGGTGGACTACGAGCAGTACTTC.

The chain couples TRBV10-3 to TRBJ2-2; maybe TRBD2 (5 bases). V gave up 9 bases and J gave up 7 bases, with 12 bases separating them. From germline, CDR1 is ENHRY and CDR2 SYGVKD. The CDR3 contains 12 residues. The CDR3 spells CAIGGSGGELFF. CDR3 DNA: TGTGCCATAGGCGGGTCGGGCGGGGAGCTGTTTTTT.

The chain joins TRBV7-2 to TRBJ2-1; 7 positions agree with TRBD1. The junction had 7 bases not matched to a gene; V was cut back by 5 bases and J by 6 bases. Per the germline V gene, CDR1 is SGHTA and CDR2 is FQGNSA. CDR3 size: 14 residues. Here the CDR3 DNA reads TGTGCCAGCAGCCTTGGACAGGCGATCAATGAGCAGTTCTTC. Protein product: CASSLGQAINEQFF.

The chain couples TRBV5-1 to TRBJ1-4; 7 bases match TRBD1. The CDR3 covers 14 residues. V shed 2 bases, J shed 6 bases, and the junction held 4 bases outside the gene matches. Germline loops: CDR1 SGHRS, CDR2 YFSETQ. CDR3 loop: CASSFRGVDEKLFF. CDR3 sequence (DNA): TGCGCCAGCAGCTTCAGGGGGGTCGATGAAAAACTGTTTTTT.

The V gene is TRBV9, the J gene TRBJ1-2; perhaps TRBD1 as D (5 bases). CDR3 length equals 13 residues. Germline CDR1 is SGDLS and CDR2 is YYNGEE. V shed 0 bases and J shed 8 bases, with 11 bases lying between them. CDR3 bases: TGTGCCAGCAGCGTAGGGGGGGAGCCGGGCTACACCTTC. It encodes CASSVGGEPGYTF. The complete variable domain, with remaining parts taken from reference TRBV9 and TRBJ1-2, reads DSGVTQTPKHLITATGQRVTLRCSPRSGDLSVYWYQQSLDQGLQFLIQYYNGEERAKGNILERFSAQQFPDLHSELNLSSLELGDSALYFCASSVGGEPGYTFGSGTRLTVV.

This clone came up once. This sequence joins TRBV15 and TRBJ1-2; a weak D match, TRBD1 (6 bases). Germline loops: CDR1 LNHNV, CDR2 YYDKDF (reference sequence). Trimming removed 3 bases at V and 0 bases at J, with 14 bases between. This CDR3 contains 16 residues. As DNA, the CDR3 is TGTGCCACCAGCAGGGGCAGGGGAGAAGCTAACTATGGCTACACCTTC. Translation: CATSRGRGEANYGYTF.

The sample holds one count of this clone. V usage is TRBV5-1 and J usage is TRBJ2-3, with 11 bases matching TRBD2. Germline V gives CDR1 SGHRS, CDR2 YFSETQ. The CDR3 has 17 amino acids. With V trimmed by 2 bases and J by 1 base, 6 bases remained unmatched. This CDR3 is CASSFLSGRAGTDTQYF. The CDR3 coding sequence is TGCGCCAGCAGCTTCCTTAGCGGGAGGGCCGGCACAGATACGCAGTATTTT.

The rearrangement joins TRBV28 to TRBJ2-1; D is unclear. Trimming cost V 2 bases and J 4 bases, with 12 bases left between them. Germline loops: CDR1 MDHEN, CDR2 SYDVKM. This CDR3 spans 15 amino acids. This chain's CDR3 is CASSLATEPYNEQFF. CDR3 coding DNA: TGTGCCAGCAGTTTAGCCACCGAGCCGTACAATGAGCAGTTCTTC.

The gene calls are TRBV28 and TRBJ2-7, with D unclear. Germline CDR1 and CDR2: MDHEN and SYDVKM. V lost 4 bases and J lost 4, with 23 bases in between. This CDR3 comprises 17 residues. The CDR3 sequence is CASSSHYGPPITYEQYF. The CDR3, as DNA: TGTGCCAGCAGTTCACATTATGGGCCTCCCATAACATACGAGCAGTACTTC.

The chain uses TRBV7-2 and TRBJ1-1; D not certain. Deletions cut 3 bases from V and 1 base from J, with 6 bases between. Germline CDR1 and CDR2: SGHTA and FQGNSA. CDR3 length: 13 amino acids. CDR3: CASSLSKNTEAFF. CDR3 DNA sequence: TGTGCCAGCAGCTTGTCTAAGAACACTGAAGCTTTCTTT.